The rows below give T cell receptor beta chains drawn from one sample of a study of blood T cell repertoires in COVID-19. Only in-frame clones appear in the TCRdb table, and some are missing; sequencing was by immunoSEQ multiplex PCR. The sample shows roughly 370,000 clones, just under 90% of them seen only once. Sequenced input: PBMCs or T cells enriched from blood (not recorded which). The receptor source for this set is a woman aged 45-65 years who had recovered from COVID-19. Both conserved end residues are trimmed from each CDR3.

V	J	CDR3
TRBV20-1	TRBJ1-4	SASLTGGEKLF
TRBV3-1/TRBV3-2	TRBJ2-1	ASSQDLRGGEQF
TRBV7-9	TRBJ1-1	ASSLALAGGDHEAF
TRBV4-1	TRBJ1-4	ASSLRQFSTNEKLF
TRBV11-2	TRBJ1-6	ASSNRVQANSPLH
TRBV27	TRBJ2-7	ASRPDRASYEQY
TRBV29-1	TRBJ2-1	SVGDISYNEQF
TRBV10-3	TRBJ1-5	AALGGDSNQPQH
TRBV30	TRBJ1-2	AWRPGLLVRIGYT
TRBV19	TRBJ2-1	ASSTTITRIDNEQF
TRBV6-5	TRBJ2-7	ASSSDSTSRSYEQY
TRBV5-6	TRBJ1-5	ASSLGRGWDQPQH
TRBV6-2/TRBV6-3	TRBJ1-2	ASSYGAGSGYT
TRBV19	TRBJ2-7	ASSIRDSVYEQY
TRBV19	TRBJ1-1	ASSDRGLRMNTEAF
TRBV2	TRBJ2-6	ASRDRSGANVLT
TRBV19	TRBJ1-3	ASWQGASGNTIY
TRBV9	TRBJ2-7	ASSVEIDRWTGKPYEQY
TRBV19	TRBJ2-3	ASQASGGIYPNTDTQY
TRBV13	TRBJ1-6	ASSSAGAINSPLH
TRBV5-5	TRBJ2-5	ASSLGAGGSIQETQY
TRBV18	TRBJ1-6	ASSQEQGNSPLH